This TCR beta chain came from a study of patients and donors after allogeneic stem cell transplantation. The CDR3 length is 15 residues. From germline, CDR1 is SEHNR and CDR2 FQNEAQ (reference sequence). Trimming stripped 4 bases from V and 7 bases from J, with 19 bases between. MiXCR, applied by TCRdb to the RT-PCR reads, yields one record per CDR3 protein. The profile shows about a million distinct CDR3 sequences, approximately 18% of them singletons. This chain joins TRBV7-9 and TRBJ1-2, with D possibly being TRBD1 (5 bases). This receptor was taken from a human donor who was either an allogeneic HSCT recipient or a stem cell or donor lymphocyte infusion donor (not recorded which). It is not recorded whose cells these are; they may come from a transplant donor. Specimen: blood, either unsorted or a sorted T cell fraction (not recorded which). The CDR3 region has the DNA TGTGCCAGCAGCTCCCGGGACGGGCTGATCGCTGGCTACACCTTC. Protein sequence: CASSSRDGLIAGYTF.